This record looks at one T cell receptor beta chain sequence and its context. Its antigen is currently unknown. The data were produced by immunoSEQ multiplex PCR, yet TCRdb's version contains in-frame clones alone and is incomplete. Of about 2.2 million clones in the sample, 80% to 95% were seen once. The sample comes from a study of shared clonotypes between healthy human individuals. Study observations and caveats: Non-shared clonotypes had lower generation probabilities than clonotypes shared by all four sorted-subset donors.

Naive CD8 cells were CD45RO-negative, positively selected for CCR7, excluding terminally differentiated effector memory CD45RA+ cells. J lost 3 bases, V lost 4 bases, and 10 bases had no gene match. This CDR3 comprises 16 residues. The germline V gene has CDR1 SGHDT and CDR2 YYEEEE. Sequencing was carried out using naive CD8+ T cells from PBMCs. The sequence came from a man aged 18 to 29 in good health. Some clones in this sample may be carry-over from other donors' samples. The chain joins TRBV5-6 to TRBJ2-1; 7 bases line up with TRBD1. The DNA for the CDR3 is TGTGCCAGCAGCCATGAACCGGGACAGAACTACAATGAGCAGTTCTTC. Protein product: CASSHEPGQNYNEQFF.